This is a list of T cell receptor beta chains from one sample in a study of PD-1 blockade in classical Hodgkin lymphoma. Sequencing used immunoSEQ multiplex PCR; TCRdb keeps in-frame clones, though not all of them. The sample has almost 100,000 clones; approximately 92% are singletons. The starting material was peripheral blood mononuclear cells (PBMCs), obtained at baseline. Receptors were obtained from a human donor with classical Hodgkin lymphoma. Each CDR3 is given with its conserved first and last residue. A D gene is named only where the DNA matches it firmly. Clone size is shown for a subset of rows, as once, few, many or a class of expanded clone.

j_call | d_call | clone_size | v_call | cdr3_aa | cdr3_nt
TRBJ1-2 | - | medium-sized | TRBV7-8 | CASSRLTRPNSVLGYGYTF | TGTGCCAGCAGCCGACTAACGAGACCAAACAGTGTTCTGGGTTATGGCTACACCTTC
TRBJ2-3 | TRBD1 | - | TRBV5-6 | CASSFGTGTDTQYF | TGTGCCAGCAGCTTTGGGACAGGGACAGATACGCAGTATTTT
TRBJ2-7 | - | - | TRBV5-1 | CASYLGTYSYEQYF | TGCGCCAGCTACCTAGGGACGTACTCCTACGAGCAGTACTTC
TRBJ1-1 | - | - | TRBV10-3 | CAISPGPMGGTEAFF | TGTGCCATCAGTCCAGGGCCCATGGGAGGGACTGAAGCTTTCTTT
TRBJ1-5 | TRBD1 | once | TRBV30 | CAWSDPKDRGYQPQHF | TGTGCCTGGAGTGACCCGAAGGACAGGGGCTATCAGCCCCAGCATTTT
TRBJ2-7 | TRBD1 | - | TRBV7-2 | CASSLDRTGGREQYF | TGTGCCAGCAGCTTAGACAGGACAGGGGGACGCGAGCAGTACTTC
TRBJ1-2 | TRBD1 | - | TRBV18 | CASSQGQGVAFGYTF | TGTGCCAGCTCACAAGGACAGGGGGTAGCTTTTGGCTACACCTTC
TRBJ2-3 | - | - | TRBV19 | CASSLRAASTDTQYF | TGTGCCAGTAGTCTTAGGGCAGCTAGCACAGATACGCAGTATTTT
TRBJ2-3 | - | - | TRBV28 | CASSFPQLADTDTQYF | TGTGCCAGCAGTTTCCCCCAGCTGGCGGACACAGATACGCAGTATTTT
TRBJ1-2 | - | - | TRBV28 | CASSWVRGGGSYGYTF | TGTGCCAGCAGTTGGGTACGAGGAGGGGGTAGCTATGGCTACACCTTC
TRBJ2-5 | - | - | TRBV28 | CASSLIGAEETQYF | TGTGCCAGCAGTTTGATTGGAGCTGAGGAGACCCAGTACTTC
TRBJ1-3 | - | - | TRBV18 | CASSPVRKGMSSGNTIYF | TGTGCCAGCTCACCGGTCCGGAAGGGGATGAGCTCTGGAAACACCATATATTTT
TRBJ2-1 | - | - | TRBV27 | CASSALLGPGPYNEQFF | TGTGCCAGCAGCGCCCTCCTAGGCCCAGGCCCCTACAATGAGCAGTTCTTC
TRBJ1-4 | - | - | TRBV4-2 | CASSQDRGRGDEKLFF | TGTGCCAGCAGCCAAGATCGGGGCAGGGGTGATGAAAAACTGTTTTTT
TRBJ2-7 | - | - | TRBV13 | CASSLVIGGKSYEQYF | TGTGCCAGCAGCTTAGTTATCGGCGGGAAGAGCTACGAGCAGTACTTC
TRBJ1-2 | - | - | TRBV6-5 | CASSGSTNYGYTF | TGTGCCAGCAGCGGTTCAACTAACTATGGCTACACCTTC
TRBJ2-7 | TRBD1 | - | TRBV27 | CASSSPGQGTRQYF | TGTGCCAGCAGTTCGCCGGGACAGGGGACGAGGCAGTACTTC
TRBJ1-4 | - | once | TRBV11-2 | CASSSRTLTDEKLFF | TGTGCCAGCAGCTCAAGGACCCTGACCGACGAAAAACTGTTTTTT
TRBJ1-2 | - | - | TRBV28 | CASSYTPGPLYGYTF | TGTGCCAGCAGCTACACGCCGGGACCCCTCTATGGCTACACCTTC
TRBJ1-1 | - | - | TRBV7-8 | CASSLARVAGYRNTEAFF | TGTGCCAGCAGCTTAGCTCGGGTGGCAGGGTATAGGAACACTGAAGCTTTCTTT
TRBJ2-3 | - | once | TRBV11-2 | CASSAPRDLGTDTQYF | TGTGCCAGCAGCGCACCCCGGGACCTGGGCACAGATACGCAGTATTTT
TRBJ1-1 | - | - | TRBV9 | CASSVAVNTEAFF | TGTGCCAGCAGCGTAGCCGTGAACACTGAAGCTTTCTTT
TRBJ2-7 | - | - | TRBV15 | CATSRFAAVYEQYF | TGTGCCACCAGCAGATTCGCGGCGGTCTACGAGCAGTACTTC
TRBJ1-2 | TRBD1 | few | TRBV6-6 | CASRGQGQNYGYTF | TGTGCCAGCAGGGGACAGGGACAGAACTATGGCTACACCTTC
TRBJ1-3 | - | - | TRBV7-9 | CASRVTEDFSGNTIYF | TGTGCCAGCAGAGTCACAGAAGACTTCTCTGGAAACACCATATATTTT
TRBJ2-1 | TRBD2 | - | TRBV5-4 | CASSPGTSAEQFF | TGTGCCAGCAGCCCCGGGACTAGCGCCGAGCAGTTCTTC
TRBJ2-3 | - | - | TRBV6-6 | CASSYGDGHTDTQYF | TGTGCCAGCAGTTACGGAGACGGGCACACAGATACGCAGTATTTT
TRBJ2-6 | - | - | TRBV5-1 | CASSLGPSGANVLTF | TGCGCCAGCAGCTTGGGCCCGTCTGGGGCCAACGTCCTGACTTTC
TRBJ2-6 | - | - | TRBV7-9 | CASSLIGRGSSGANVLTF | TGTGCCAGCAGCTTAATAGGTCGGGGATCTTCTGGGGCCAACGTCCTGACTTTC
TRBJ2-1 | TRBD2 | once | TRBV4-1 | CASSPLAGGYNEQFF | TGCGCCAGCAGCCCACTAGCGGGAGGGTACAATGAGCAGTTCTTC
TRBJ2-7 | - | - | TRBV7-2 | CASSCDPCGGEQYF | TGTGCCAGCAGCTGTGATCCCTGCGGAGGCGAGCAGTACTTC
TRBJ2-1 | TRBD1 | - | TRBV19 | CASSIKRTGPYNEQFF | TGTGCCAGTAGTATTAAGAGGACAGGGCCCTACAATGAGCAGTTCTTC
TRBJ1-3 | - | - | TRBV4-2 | CASSQGHGSGNTIYF | TGTGCCAGCAGCCAAGGGCACGGATCTGGAAACACCATATATTTT
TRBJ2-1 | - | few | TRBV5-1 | CASSLAQAHNEQFF | TGCGCCAGCAGCTTGGCGCAGGCCCACAATGAGCAGTTCTTC
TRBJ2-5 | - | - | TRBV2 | CASLQGAQETQYF | TGTGCCAGCTTACAGGGAGCTCAAGAGACCCAGTACTTC
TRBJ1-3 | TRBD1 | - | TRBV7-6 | CASSSHRSPDGYRGEGNTIYF | TGTGCCAGCAGCTCACATCGGTCACCAGATGGGTACAGGGGTGAAGGAAACACCATATATTTT
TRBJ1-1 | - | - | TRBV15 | CATSRLQGIYTEAFF | TGTGCCACCAGCAGACTGCAGGGGATTTACACTGAAGCTTTCTTT
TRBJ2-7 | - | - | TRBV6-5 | CASSYSKGLEQYF | TGTGCCAGCAGTTACTCGAAAGGGCTCGAGCAGTACTTC
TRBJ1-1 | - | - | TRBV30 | CAWRIQGNTEAFF | TGTGCCTGGAGGATACAGGGGAACACTGAAGCTTTCTTT
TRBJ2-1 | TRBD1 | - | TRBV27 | CASSPNPRGRRSAEQFF | TGTGCCAGCAGTCCCAATCCCAGGGGGCGCAGGAGTGCTGAGCAGTTCTTC
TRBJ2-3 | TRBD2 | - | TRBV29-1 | CSVDWVLLAGVGGRTDTQYF | TGCAGCGTTGACTGGGTGCTGCTAGCGGGAGTCGGTGGGCGCACAGATACGCAGTATTTT
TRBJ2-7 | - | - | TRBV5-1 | CASSYRAGVTYEQYF | TGCGCCAGCAGCTATAGGGCAGGAGTAACCTACGAGCAGTACTTC
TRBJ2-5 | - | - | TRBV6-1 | CASTQQGLETQYF | TGTGCCAGCACTCAACAGGGATTAGAGACCCAGTACTTC
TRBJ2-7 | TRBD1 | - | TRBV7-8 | CASSSTLTTGLYEQYF | TGTGCCAGCAGCTCAACCCTCACGACAGGGCTCTACGAGCAGTACTTC
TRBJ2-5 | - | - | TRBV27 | CASSLRETQYF | TGTGCCAGCAGTTTACGGGAGACCCAGTACTTC
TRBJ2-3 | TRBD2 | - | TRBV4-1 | CAAQGAGEDTQYF | TGCGCCGCGCAGGGAGCGGGAGAAGATACGCAGTATTTT
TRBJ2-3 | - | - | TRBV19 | CASSILGGFSSQGTDTQYF | TGTGCCAGTTCCATCTTAGGGGGTTTCAGCAGTCAAGGCACAGATACGCAGTATTTT
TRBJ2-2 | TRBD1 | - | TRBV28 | CASTDRGVTGELFF | TGTGCCAGCACGGACAGGGGGGTTACCGGGGAGCTGTTTTTT
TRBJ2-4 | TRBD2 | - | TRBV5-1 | CASSLPRTGGPLYKNIQYF | TGCGCCAGCAGCTTACCTAGGACGGGAGGTCCGCTTTACAAAAACATTCAGTACTTC
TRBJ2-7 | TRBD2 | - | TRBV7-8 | CASSPGGSGRADEQYF | TGTGCCAGCAGCCCAGGGGGTAGCGGGAGGGCCGACGAGCAGTACTTC
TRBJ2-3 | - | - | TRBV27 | CASSFESGRTDTQYF | TGTGCCAGCAGTTTTGAGAGCGGGCGCACAGATACGCAGTATTTT
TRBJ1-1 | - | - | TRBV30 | CAWSVPKYNTEAFF | TGTGCCTGGAGTGTACCAAAGTATAACACTGAAGCTTTCTTT
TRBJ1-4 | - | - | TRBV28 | CASSFVREREKLFF | TGTGCCAGCAGTTTTGTCCGGGAGAGGGAAAAACTGTTTTTT
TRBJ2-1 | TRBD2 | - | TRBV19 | CASSIIRIGTSGVNEQFF | TGTGCCAGTAGTATAATTCGAATTGGGACTAGCGGGGTCAATGAGCAGTTCTTC
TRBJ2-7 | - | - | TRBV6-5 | CASTPQGRSYEQYF | TGTGCCAGCACCCCGCAGGGCCGGTCCTACGAGCAGTACTTC